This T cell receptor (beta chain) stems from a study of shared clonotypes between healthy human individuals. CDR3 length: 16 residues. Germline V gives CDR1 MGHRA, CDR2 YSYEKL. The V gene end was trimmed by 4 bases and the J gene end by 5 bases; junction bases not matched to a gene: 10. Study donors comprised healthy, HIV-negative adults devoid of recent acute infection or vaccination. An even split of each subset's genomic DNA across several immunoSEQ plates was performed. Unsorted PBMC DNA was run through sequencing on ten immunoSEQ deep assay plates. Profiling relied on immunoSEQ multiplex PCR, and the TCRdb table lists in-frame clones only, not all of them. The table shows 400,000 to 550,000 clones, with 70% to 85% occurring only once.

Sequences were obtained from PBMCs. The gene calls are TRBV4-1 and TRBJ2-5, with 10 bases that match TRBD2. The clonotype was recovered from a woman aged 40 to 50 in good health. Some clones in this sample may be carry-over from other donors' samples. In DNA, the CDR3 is TGCGCCAGCAGCCGTCAGTCACTAGCGGGAAAGGAGACCCAGTACTTC. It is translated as CASSRQSLAGKETQYF.